These T cell receptor beta chains were read from a single sample in a study of cytomegalovirus exposure and HLA in healthy donors. Only in-frame clones appear in the TCRdb table, and some are missing; sequencing was by immunoSEQ multiplex PCR. Seen here are 100,000 to 150,000 clones, 83% observed once, and the top ten hold around 3.5%. Sequencing used PBMCs. The receptors come from a woman in her thirties or forties in good health and CMV-seropositive. Each CDR3 is given with its conserved first and last residue. D genes are given only for firm matches. A clone size is listed for some rows: how often the clone was seen (once, few, many), or a class if it is expanded.

clone size	J gene	D gene	V gene	CDR3 DNA	CDR3 protein
NA	TRBJ1-4	NA	TRBV5-5	TGTGCCAGCAGCTTGGCCGGTGAAAAACTGTTTTTT	CASSLAGEKLFF
few	TRBJ2-2	NA	TRBV30	TGTGCCTGGAGTGTACCAGTTGGGGAGCTGTTTTTT	CAWSVPVGELFF
NA	TRBJ2-3	TRBD2	TRBV30	TGTGCCTGGATGGGGAGGGACACAGATACGCAGTATTTT	CAWMGRDTDTQYF
NA	TRBJ2-7	NA	TRBV19	TGTGCCAGTAGTGCCTCCCGGGACACAGTCTACGAGCAGTACTTC	CASSASRDTVYEQYF
NA	TRBJ2-5	TRBD2	TRBV7-9	TGTGCCAGCAGCTTAAGGACTAGCGGTGGGACCCAGTACTTC	CASSLRTSGGTQYF
NA	TRBJ1-5	NA	TRBV20-1	TGCAGTGCTAGCGACGGGGGACCCCAGCATTTT	CSASDGGPQHF
NA	TRBJ2-1	TRBD2	TRBV5-1	TGCGCCAGCAGCTGGGGACTAGCGGGAGGCTCCTACAATGAGCAGTTCTTC	CASSWGLAGGSYNEQFF
NA	TRBJ2-7	TRBD2	TRBV4-2	TGTGCCAGCAGCCAAGAGAGTGGTCCGAGCCTAGCGGGAGGCTTCGAGCAGTACTTC	CASSQESGPSLAGGFEQYF
NA	TRBJ1-1	TRBD1	TRBV7-8	TGTGCCAGCACTTCCCACAACGACAGGGGTCGCGGGACTGAAGCTTTCTTT	CASTSHNDRGRGTEAFF
NA	TRBJ2-5	NA	TRBV13	TGTGCCAGCAGCCCCGGGACACCGAAGACCCAGTACTTC	CASSPGTPKTQYF
NA	TRBJ2-1	TRBD2	TRBV7-8	TGTGCCAGCAGGAAAGTAGCGGGAGGGAGTAATGAGCAGTTCTTC	CASRKVAGGSNEQFF
NA	TRBJ2-7	NA	TRBV19	TGTGCCAGTAGTGTCTCAAGCACGCGCGACGAGCAGTACTTC	CASSVSSTRDEQYF
NA	TRBJ1-4	NA	TRBV19	TGTGCCAGTAGTATTCAGACAGGAGAGGGTGAAAAACTGTTTTTT	CASSIQTGEGEKLFF
NA	TRBJ2-1	TRBD2	TRBV29-1	TGCAGCGTTGCAAGTCTGGCTAGCGGGATGTACAATGAGCAGTTCTTC	CSVASLASGMYNEQFF
NA	TRBJ2-3	NA	TRBV5-4	TGTGCCAGCAGACTGGGGGGAACGGTCCCAGATACGCAGTATTTT	CASRLGGTVPDTQYF
NA	TRBJ1-2	NA	TRBV11-3	TGTGCCAGCAGCTTCCGGACAGCTAACTATGGCTACACCTTC	CASSFRTANYGYTF
NA	TRBJ2-2	NA	TRBV4-2	TGTGCCAGCAGCCAAGATTTGGTAGCCCTTACGAACACCGGGGAGCTGTTTTTT	CASSQDLVALTNTGELFF
NA	TRBJ2-3	NA	TRBV7-3	TGTGCCAGCAGCTCGGACGGGATGACAGATACGCAGTATTTT	CASSSDGMTDTQYF
NA	TRBJ2-1	TRBD2	TRBV29-1	TGCAGCGTTGGGTTAGCGGGAGGGTCCTACAATGAGCAGTTCTTC	CSVGLAGGSYNEQFF
NA	TRBJ1-2	NA	TRBV30	TGTGCCTGGAGGTTTCCAGGGGAGCTCTATGGCTACACCTTC	CAWRFPGELYGYTF
NA	TRBJ2-2	TRBD2	TRBV4-2	TGTGCCAGCAGCCAAGTCGGGCGGGAGGGCCCGGGCGGGGAGCTGTTTTTT	CASSQVGREGPGGELFF
NA	TRBJ1-2	NA	TRBV5-8	TGTGCCAGCAGCTTTACTCCTACTAACTATGGCTACACCTTC	CASSFTPTNYGYTF
few	TRBJ2-5	NA	TRBV4-3	TGCGCCAGCAGCCAAGATATAGGTGGGAGCGGCATAGAGACCCAGTACTTC	CASSQDIGGSGIETQYF
NA	TRBJ2-5	TRBD2	TRBV9	TGTGCCAGCAGCGTAGTATCCAGCGGGAGGGGAGAGACCCAGTACTTC	CASSVVSSGRGETQYF
NA	TRBJ2-2	NA	TRBV9	TGTGCCAGCAGCGTCACAGGGAACACCGGGGAGCTGTTTTTT	CASSVTGNTGELFF
once	TRBJ2-7	NA	TRBV9	TGTGCCAGCAGCGGGGACTTGTCTTCCGAGCAGTACTTC	CASSGDLSSEQYF
NA	TRBJ2-2	TRBD2	TRBV5-4	TGTGCCAGCAGCGCGGTCGCGGGAGGGCCGGGGACCGGGGAGCTGTTTTTT	CASSAVAGGPGTGELFF
once	TRBJ2-1	TRBD2	TRBV7-9	TGTTCCAGCAGCCCCTCTAGCGGGAGGGGGTACAATGAGCAGTTCTTC	CSSSPSSGRGYNEQFF
NA	TRBJ2-3	NA	TRBV5-1	TGCGCCAGCAGCTTGGAGGGGACAGATACGCAGTATTTT	CASSLEGTDTQYF
NA	TRBJ2-5	NA	TRBV7-2	TGTGCCAGCAGCCGACTTTTAACTGACCAAGAGACCCAGTACTTC	CASSRLLTDQETQYF
NA	TRBJ2-1	NA	TRBV27	TGTGCCAGCAGGGAACAGAGGGAGCGGTACAATGAGCAGTTCTTC	CASREQRERYNEQFF
once	TRBJ2-5	TRBD1	TRBV28	TGTGCCAGCAGTTCAGGACAGGGGGCCGGGCAGACCCAGTACTTC	CASSSGQGAGQTQYF
NA	TRBJ1-1	TRBD1	TRBV18	TGTGCCAGCTCACCAAACAGGGGGCGGAACACTGAAGCTTTCTTT	CASSPNRGRNTEAFF
NA	TRBJ2-7	NA	TRBV4-1	TGCGCCAGCAGCCTATTGGCAGGGAACAGGGTAACCTACGAGCAGTACTTC	CASSLLAGNRVTYEQYF
NA	TRBJ2-1	TRBD2	TRBV11-3	TGTGCCAGCAGCCCGGCCGCCTCGAGGCTAGCGGGCAGCTACAATGAGCAGTTCTTC	CASSPAASRLAGSYNEQFF
NA	TRBJ2-5	NA	TRBV19	TGTGCCAGTAGCGCCTCTAAGGCAGGTTACCTCCAAGAGACCCAGTACTTC	CASSASKAGYLQETQYF
NA	TRBJ1-2	NA	TRBV10-3	TGTGCCATCAGTGAAGTTCAGGCCTATGGCTACACCTTC	CAISEVQAYGYTF
NA	TRBJ2-1	TRBD2	TRBV11-1	TGTGCCAGCAGTTACGGCTTAGCGGGAGAGTCCTACAATGAGCAGTTCTTC	CASSYGLAGESYNEQFF
NA	TRBJ2-7	TRBD1	TRBV9	TGTGCCAGCAGCGTCGGGACAGCCCGGATGGGGGAGCAGTACTTC	CASSVGTARMGEQYF
NA	TRBJ2-5	TRBD2	TRBV7-3	TGTGCCAGCAGCATCGGGACTAGCCCTATGGAGACCCAGTACTTC	CASSIGTSPMETQYF
NA	TRBJ1-4	NA	TRBV11-3	TGTGCCAGCAGCTTACAGGGTCGTAGGAATGAAAAACTGTTTTTT	CASSLQGRRNEKLFF
NA	TRBJ1-2	TRBD1	TRBV5-6	TGTGCCAGCAGCTGGAGGGGACAGGGGTATGGCTACACCTTC	CASSWRGQGYGYTF
NA	TRBJ2-7	TRBD2	TRBV7-2	TGTGCCAGCAGGCGACTAGCGGGCCATGCCTCCTACGAGCAGTACTTC	CASRRLAGHASYEQYF